Below, 5 T cell receptor beta chains from the same sample are listed, as sequenced in a study of graft-versus-host responses after intestinal transplantation. The protocol was immunoSEQ multiplex PCR, while the TCRdb copy is restricted to in-frame clones and leaves out a portion. The table includes approximately 100,000 clones, 90% detected once. Their recognized antigens are unknown. The sequencing used unstimulated CD4+ T cells sorted from spleen or lymph node cells, collected before intestinal transplant. The source of these receptors is a human donor who received an intestinal transplant.

This chain connects TRBV4-1 to TRBJ2-3, with TRBD1 identical over 7 bases. The CDR3 has 14 amino acids. Losses at the gene ends were 4 bases for V and 0 bases for J; bases not matched to a gene: 1. Germline V gene data show CDR1 as MGHRA and CDR2 as YSYEKL. The CDR3 sequence: CASSRDRSTDTQYF. Written as DNA, the CDR3 is TGCGCCAGCAGCCGGGACAGAAGCACAGATACGCAGTATTTT.

The chain links TRBV10-2 to TRBJ2-7; D is perhaps TRBD2 (6 bases). The CDR3 runs to 20 residues. Germline-derived CDR1 and CDR2 are WSHSY and SAAADI. Trimming took off 2 bases at V and 0 bases at J, with 26 bases between the two ends. The CDR3 nucleotides are TGCGCCAGCAGTGAGCCGAGGGTGGGGGGTCGACAGAGTAGCTCCTACGAGCAGTACTTC. This gives the protein CASSEPRVGGRQSSSYEQYF.

The J gene is TRBJ1-2, the V gene TRBV19; D is perhaps TRBD1 (6 bases). Trimming shortened V by 3 bases and J by 8 bases, and 13 bases separated the two germline ends. Germline values: CDR1 LNHDA, CDR2 SQIVND (reference sequence). The CDR3 length is 13 residues. In DNA form, the CDR3 reads TGTGCCAGTAGTATTTGGGACAAGCCGGGCTACACCTTC. Translation gives CASSIWDKPGYTF.

CDR3 region: CASSPRGLATGGPNYGYTF. CDR3 DNA: TGTGCCAGCTCACCACGTGGGCTCGCAACAGGGGGACCTAACTATGGCTACACCTTC. The genes are TRBV18 and TRBJ1-2; 8 positions match TRBD1. V gave up 1 base and J gave up 0 bases; unmatched junction bases: 13. CDR1 and CDR2 (germline): KGHSH, LQKENI. This CDR3 region has 19 residues.

In its sample, this clone was seen once. The V gene is TRBV9, the J gene TRBJ1-1, with 7 bases matching TRBD1. CDR3 length equals 14 residues. J was trimmed by 2 bases and V by 4 bases; bases with no gene match: 5. Germline loops: CDR1 SGDLS, CDR2 YYNGEE. The CDR3 loop reads CASSRDRANTEAFF. CDR3 DNA: TGTGCCAGCAGCCGGGACAGAGCAAACACTGAAGCTTTCTTT.